What follows are 5 T cell receptor beta chains derived from one specimen sequenced in a study of CD8 T cell repertoires and HIV-1 epitope variants. These receptors are not linked to any known antigen. Profiling relied on immunoSEQ multiplex PCR, and the TCRdb table lists in-frame clones only, not all of them. Of fewer than 7,500 clones in the sample, 60% to 75% were seen once. The sample consisted of cultured CD8+ T cells derived from PBMCs. Source of these receptors: a male donor with HIV.

This clone was seen a single time. The chain recombines TRBV6-9 with TRBJ2-7; D is ambiguous. This CDR3 is 15 amino acids long. CDR1 and CDR2 from the germline V gene are MNHGY and SVAAGI. V shed 5 bases and J shed 0 bases, with 14 bases lying between them. CDR3 nucleotides: TGTGCCAGCAGTCCCCCCGAGAAGGCCTCCTACGAGCAGTACTTC. Encoded protein: CASSPPEKASYEQYF.

This clone was detected once. The chain combines TRBV9 with TRBJ1-2, with D hard to call. The CDR3 is 14 amino acids. The V end lost 6 bases, the J end lost 2 bases, and 14 bases lay between the germline ends. CDR1 and CDR2 from the germline V gene are SGDLS and YYNGEE. The DNA for the CDR3 is TGTGCCAGCACCCCTAGCGGTACGAACTATGGCTACACCTTC. Its translation: CASTPSGTNYGYTF.

V and J are TRBV2 and TRBJ2-2, with D unresolved. Trimming cost V 8 bases and J 8 bases, with 9 bases left between them. CDR1 and CDR2 (germline): SNHLY, FYNNEI. CDR3 length: 11 residues. The CDR3 DNA reads TGTGCCAGCGTGGGATCGGGGGAGCTGTTTTTT. Translation: CASVGSGELFF.

The V and J genes are TRBV6-5 and TRBJ2-1; D gene uncertain. V was trimmed by 0 bases and J by 1 base, leaving 10 bases between them. CDR3 length: 16 residues. CDR1 MNHEY and CDR2 SVGAGI come from the germline V gene. DNA for the CDR3: TGTGCCAGCAGTTACTCGATGGTCATTTCCTACAATGAGCAGTTCTTC. Encoded protein: CASSYSMVISYNEQFF.

This clone was recorded once. The chain is built from TRBV5-4 and TRBJ2-5; D call uncertain. The CDR3 extends over 14 amino acids. Germline CDR1 SGHNT, CDR2 YYREEE (reference sequence). V lost 0 bases and J lost 3, with 9 bases in between. The CDR3 reads CASSLDTYEETQYF. Written as DNA, the CDR3 is TGTGCCAGCAGCTTGGACACCTACGAAGAGACCCAGTACTTC.